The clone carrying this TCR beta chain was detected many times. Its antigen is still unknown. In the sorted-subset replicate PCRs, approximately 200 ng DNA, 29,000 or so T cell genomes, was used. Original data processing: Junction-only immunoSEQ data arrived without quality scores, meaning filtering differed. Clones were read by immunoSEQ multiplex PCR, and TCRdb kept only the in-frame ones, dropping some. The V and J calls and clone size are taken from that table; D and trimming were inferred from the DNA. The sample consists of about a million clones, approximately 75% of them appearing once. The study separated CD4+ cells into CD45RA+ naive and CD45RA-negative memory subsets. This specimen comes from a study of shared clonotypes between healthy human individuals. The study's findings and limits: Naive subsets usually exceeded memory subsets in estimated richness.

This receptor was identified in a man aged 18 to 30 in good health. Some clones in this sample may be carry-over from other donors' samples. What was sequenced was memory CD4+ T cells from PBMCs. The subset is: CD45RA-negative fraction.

The CDR3 coding sequence is TGTGCCAGCAGTTTAATTTTGGACAGGGTCTGGCAGCCCCAGCATTTT. The encoded protein is CASSLILDRVWQPQHF. The V and J genes are TRBV28 and TRBJ1-5; 8 positions agree with TRBD1. Germline CDR1 and CDR2: MDHEN and SYDVKM. With V trimmed by 2 bases and J by 7 bases, 10 bases remained unmatched. The CDR3 contains 16 residues.